The 27 T cell receptor beta chains below all came from one sample that was sequenced in a study of blood T cell dynamics during melanoma immunotherapy. Sample time point: week 3, after first cycle of checkpoint inhibitor. The table came from immunoSEQ multiplex PCR; TCRdb's copy has only in-frame clones and leaves some out. This repertoire shows 9,500 to 15,000 clones, 88% found once; its top ten account for 3.5% to 5%. The sequencing here drew on blood, taken from a patient treated with checkpoint blockade. All receptors come from a human donor with melanoma.

This chain joins TRBV7-9 and TRBJ1-2; a weak D match, TRBD1 (5 bases). The germline V gene has CDR1 SEHNR and CDR2 FQNEAQ (reference sequence). There are 15 residues in the CDR3. V lost 1 base, J lost 4 bases, and 13 bases lay in between. CDR3 DNA sequence: TGTGCCAGCAGCTTAGATCCAGGGTCGGTCTATGGCTACACCTTC. Amino acids: CASSLDPGSVYGYTF.

This chain connects TRBV7-8 to TRBJ1-4; D possibly corresponds to TRBD1 (6 bases). CDR1 is SGHVS and CDR2 is FQNEAQ in the germline V gene. The CDR3 has 15 amino acids. Deletions cut 5 bases from V and 8 bases from J, with 18 bases between. CDR3: CASSIEGGVKEKLFF. CDR3 coding DNA: TGTGCCAGCAGCATCGAAGGGGGGGTTAAAGAAAAACTGTTTTTT.

V and J are TRBV2 and TRBJ2-7, with 8 bases fitting TRBD2. Germline CDR1 and CDR2: SNHLY and FYNNEI. The CDR3 length is 14 residues. The junction had 1 base not matched to a gene; V was cut back by 3 bases and J by 0 bases. The CDR3 spells CASSDAGGSYEQYF. The DNA for the CDR3 is TGTGCCAGCAGTGATGCGGGGGGCTCCTACGAGCAGTACTTC.

The chain combines TRBV27 with TRBJ1-5, with D unclear. In germline, CDR1 is MNHEY, CDR2 SMNVEV (reference sequence). The V and J ends lost 3 bases and 1 base respectively, with 13 bases between them. This CDR3 spans 16 amino acids. DNA for the CDR3: TGTGCCAGCAGTTTCCGCCGCTGGTTGAGCAATCAGCCCCAGCATTTT. Translation: CASSFRRWLSNQPQHF.

This clone was detected once. The rearrangement links TRBV7-3 to TRBJ2-2; D gene ambiguous. The CDR3 consists of 16 residues. Between the trimmed V and J ends, which lost 1 base and 0 bases, there was a span of 9 bases. Germline CDR1 SGHTA, CDR2 FQGTGA. CDR3: CASSLNSITNTGELFF. In DNA form, the CDR3 reads TGTGCCAGCAGCTTAAATAGTATAACGAACACCGGGGAGCTGTTTTTT.

Only one count was recorded for this clone. The CDR3 spells CASSATGFRGYTF. DNA for the CDR3: TGTGCCAGCAGTGCCACAGGGTTCCGTGGCTACACCTTC. The chain couples TRBV6-1 to TRBJ1-2, with D perhaps TRBD1 (6 bases). Per the germline V gene, CDR1 is MNHNS and CDR2 is SASEGT. The ends were cut back, 4 bases at V and 7 bases at J, with 13 bases in the middle. The CDR3 length is 13 residues.

A single count supports this clone. This chain connects TRBV9 to TRBJ2-3; D unclear. Germline V gene sequence: CDR1 SGDLS, CDR2 YYNGEE. Between the trimmed V and J ends, which lost 3 bases and 1 base, there was a span of 12 bases. The CDR3 runs 15 residues. The CDR3 region has the DNA TGTGCCAGCAGCGCATCAGAGCAAGGCACAGATACGCAGTATTTT. Its translation: CASSASEQGTDTQYF.

The chain uses TRBV19 and TRBJ1-3, with 7 bases identical to TRBD1. There are 14 residues in the CDR3. Germline V gene data show CDR1 as LNHDA and CDR2 as SQIVND (reference sequence). Trimming removed 3 bases from V and 4 bases from J; junction bases left unmatched: 3. The CDR3 protein is CASSIQGEGNTIYF. The CDR3 DNA is TGTGCCAGTAGTATTCAGGGGGAAGGAAACACCATATATTTT. Full variable domain (missing parts from reference TRBV19 and TRBJ1-3): DGGITQSPKYLFRKEGQNVTLSCEQNLNHDAMYWYRQDPGQGLRLIYYSQIVNDFQKGDIAEGYSVSREKKESFPLTVTSAQKNPTAFYLCASSIQGEGNTIYFGEGSWLTVV.

This chain connects TRBV4-1 to TRBJ1-5; TRBD1 is a possible D gene (5 bases). The germline CDR1 and CDR2 sequences are MGHRA and YSYEKL. The V gene lost 0 bases and the J gene lost 0 bases, with 27 bases spanning the gap. This CDR3 region has 22 residues. The CDR3 bases are TGCGCCAGCAGCCAAGATTTCCGTCCCCATGGGATGGGGCTCTATAGCAATCAGCCCCAGCATTTT. This gives the protein CASSQDFRPHGMGLYSNQPQHF.

The V and J genes are TRBV7-3 and TRBJ2-3; maybe TRBD2 (6 bases). The CDR3 consists of 16 residues. The V end lost 5 bases, the J end lost 6 bases, and 21 bases lay between the germline ends. In germline, CDR1 is SGHTA, CDR2 FQGTGA. The CDR3 nucleotides are TGTGCCAGCAGCCCCCGACTAGTCCGGGAGAGGGATACGCAGTATTTT. Translation gives CASSPRLVRERDTQYF.

This chain joins TRBV2 and TRBJ2-7; 11 nucleotides line up with TRBD2. Germline assignment: CDR1 SNHLY and CDR2 FYNNEI. CDR3 length equals 14 residues. V was clipped by 8 bases and J by 5 bases; unmatched bases: 8. Here the CDR3 reads CASCRLAGIDEQYF. The CDR3 nucleotides are TGTGCCAGCTGCCGACTAGCGGGAATAGACGAGCAGTACTTC.

The chain carries TRBV28 and TRBJ2-7; no firm D call. The V gene's germline CDR1 is MDHEN and CDR2 SYDVKM. The V end was cut by 6 bases, the J end by 4 bases, with 16 bases between. The CDR3 has 14 residues. This CDR3 reads CASSPPQVRYEQYF. The CDR3 DNA is TGTGCCAGCAGCCCGCCCCAGGTGAGGTACGAGCAGTACTTC.

CDR3 sequence: CASSPPGQQNTGELFF. The DNA for the CDR3 is TGTGCCAGCAGCCCCCCGGGACAGCAAAACACCGGGGAGCTGTTTTTT. The rearrangement uses TRBV7-9 and TRBJ2-2, with 7 bases aligning to TRBD1. With 5 bases clipped from V and 2 bases from J, the junction kept 8 bases outside the gene matches. The CDR3 is 16 amino acids. The germline V gene has CDR1 SEHNR and CDR2 FQNEAQ (reference sequence).

The CDR3 DNA reads as TGTGCCAGCAAGACAGGGCCCAACACCATATATTTT. Translation: CASKTGPNTIYF. The rearrangement joins TRBV2 to TRBJ1-3, with TRBD1 identical over 7 bases. Germline V gives CDR1 SNHLY, CDR2 FYNNEI. The CDR3 is 12 residues long. The junction had 4 bases not matched to a gene; V was cut back by 7 bases and J by 7 bases.

The chain carries TRBV15 and TRBJ1-5; no clear D. Trimming removed 5 bases at V and 7 bases at J, with 12 bases between. Germline CDR1 is LNHNV and CDR2 is YYDKDF (reference sequence). The CDR3 consists of 13 residues. This CDR3 is CATSPLMEQPQHF. CDR3 DNA: TGTGCCACCAGCCCTCTTATGGAGCAGCCCCAGCATTTT.

This clone was recorded a few times. The chain recombines TRBV28 with TRBJ1-1; D is perhaps TRBD1 (6 bases). V lost 3 bases and J lost 4, with 12 bases in between. Germline V lookup: CDR1 MDHEN, CDR2 SYDVKM. The CDR3 is 14 residues long. CDR3 protein: CASSFGGAGTEAFF. The CDR3 bases are TGTGCCAGCAGTTTCGGGGGCGCGGGCACTGAAGCTTTCTTT.

V is TRBV6-1 and J is TRBJ2-2; no firm D call. V was trimmed by 5 bases and J by 2 bases, leaving 9 bases between them. Germline loops: CDR1 MNHNS, CDR2 SASEGT. The CDR3 loop spans 14 amino acids. CDR3 residues: CASSRMLNTGELFF. CDR3 in DNA: TGTGCCAGCAGTCGAATGTTAAACACCGGGGAGCTGTTTTTT.

The V and J genes are TRBV18 and TRBJ1-1; 7 nucleotides match TRBD1. This CDR3 comprises 17 residues. J was trimmed by 3 bases and V by 1 base; bases with no gene match: 11. Germline V gene sequence: CDR1 KGHSH, CDR2 LQKENI. CDR3 coding DNA: TGTGCCAGCTCACCACTACGGGACAGATCGCTTCACACTGAAGCTTTCTTT. Amino acid sequence: CASSPLRDRSLHTEAFF.

The chain joins TRBV15 to TRBJ1-4; D gene ambiguous. Germline CDR1 reads LNHNV; CDR2 reads YYDKDF (reference sequence). This CDR3 region has 17 residues. Deletions cut 3 bases from V and 2 bases from J, with 16 bases between. The CDR3 DNA reads as TGTGCCACCAGCAGCACACCAGTTGGGGTGACTAATGAAAAACTGTTTTTT. It encodes CATSSTPVGVTNEKLFF.

This clone was counted once. This rearrangement joins TRBV6-5 to TRBJ2-7, with D unclear. Germline V gene sequence: CDR1 MNHEY, CDR2 SVGAGI. Trimming took off 5 bases at V and 7 bases at J, with 18 bases between the two ends. The CDR3 totals 14 residues. The CDR3 region is CASSHDSGLREQYF. The CDR3 coding sequence is TGTGCCAGCAGTCATGATTCCGGGCTGCGGGAGCAGTACTTC.

The CDR3 region is CASSYSAADTQYF. The CDR3 nucleotides read TGTGCCAGCAGTTACTCGGCAGCAGATACGCAGTATTTT. The chain couples TRBV6-6 to TRBJ2-3; D is unresolved. The germline gives CDR1 MNHNY, CDR2 SVGAGI (reference sequence). V gave up 0 bases and J gave up 4 bases, with 5 bases separating them. This CDR3 has 13 amino acids.

The genes are TRBV6-1 and TRBJ2-1, with 12 bases identical to TRBD1. Germline loops: CDR1 MNHNS, CDR2 SASEGT. With V trimmed by 4 bases and J by 7 bases, 11 bases remained unmatched. The length of the CDR3 is 17 residues. The CDR3 bases are TGTGCCAGCAGTGGCCGGGACAGGGGGCGCGGTAGGAATGAGCAGTTCTTC. Translation gives CASSGRDRGRGRNEQFF.

This chain connects TRBV6-1 to TRBJ1-2, with 7 bases fitting TRBD1. Germline trimming cut 5 bases from V and 3 bases from J; bases unmatched to any gene: 6. The germline V gene encodes CDR1 MNHNS and CDR2 SASEGT. This CDR3 contains 14 residues. This CDR3 is CASSPRQGHYGYTF. Here the CDR3 DNA reads TGTGCCAGCAGTCCGCGACAGGGACACTATGGCTACACCTTC.

This sequence joins TRBV29-1 and TRBJ2-5; D might be TRBD1 (6 bases). The V gene lost 4 bases and the J gene lost 5 bases, with 17 bases spanning the gap. The CDR3 extends over 14 amino acids. Germline values: CDR1 SQVTM, CDR2 ANQGSEA. CDR3 nucleotides: TGCAGCGTTGGGCAGGGGCTGGTTCGGGAGACCCAGTACTTC. It is translated as CSVGQGLVRETQYF. The entire variable domain, with the rest obtained from reference TRBV29-1 and TRBJ2-5, is as follows: SAVISQKPSRDICQRGTSLTIQCQVDSQVTMMFWYRQQPGQSLTLIATANQGSEATYESGFVIDKFPISRPNLTFSTLTVSNMSPEDSSIYLCSVGQGLVRETQYFGPGTRLLVL.

The rearrangement joins TRBV9 to TRBJ2-5, with D maybe TRBD2 (5 bases). Germline assignment: CDR1 SGDLS and CDR2 YYNGEE. With 2 bases removed from V and 11 bases from J, the gap between germline ends came to 25 bases. The CDR3 has 16 residues. DNA of the CDR3: TGTGCCAGCAGCGTGACCCCTGCCGGAGATCTTAGGGAGCAGTACTTC. Its protein product is CASSVTPAGDLREQYF.

J is TRBJ1-6 and V is TRBV7-9, with TRBD1 as a possible D gene (5 bases). This CDR3 contains 15 residues. Germline values: CDR1 SEHNR, CDR2 FQNEAQ (reference sequence). V was cut by 5 bases and J by 10 bases, with 18 bases left in between. The CDR3 loop is CASSADLGAQSPLHF. The CDR3 region has the DNA TGTGCCAGCAGCGCCGACCTTGGGGCCCAATCACCCCTCCACTTT.

Only one count was recorded for this clone. This chain links TRBV10-3 with TRBJ1-3; D not certain. CDR3 length: 13 amino acids. The germline V and J ends were trimmed by 10 bases and 2 bases, with 12 bases remaining between them. Germline CDR1 and CDR2: ENHRY and SYGVKD. The chain's CDR3 is CASGGLAGNTIYF. The CDR3 nucleotides read TGTGCCAGCGGCGGGTTGGCTGGAAACACCATATATTTT.